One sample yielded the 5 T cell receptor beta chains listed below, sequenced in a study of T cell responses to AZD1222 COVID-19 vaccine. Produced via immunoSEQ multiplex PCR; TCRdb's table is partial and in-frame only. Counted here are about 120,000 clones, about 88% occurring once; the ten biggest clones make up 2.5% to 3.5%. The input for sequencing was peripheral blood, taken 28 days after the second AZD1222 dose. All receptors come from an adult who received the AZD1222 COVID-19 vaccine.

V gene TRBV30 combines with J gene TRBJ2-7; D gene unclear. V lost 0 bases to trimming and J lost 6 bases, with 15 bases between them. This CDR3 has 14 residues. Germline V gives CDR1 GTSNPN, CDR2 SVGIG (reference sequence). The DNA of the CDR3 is TGTGCCTGGAGTGTACACCAGGCTAGGGCCGAGCAGTACTTC. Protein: CAWSVHQARAEQYF.

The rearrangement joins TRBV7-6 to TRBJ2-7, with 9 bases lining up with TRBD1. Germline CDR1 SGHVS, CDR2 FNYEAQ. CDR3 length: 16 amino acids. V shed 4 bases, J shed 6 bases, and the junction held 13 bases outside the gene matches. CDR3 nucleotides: TGTGCCAGCAGCTCCCTAAAGGGACAGGGCTTCGGCGAGCAGTACTTC. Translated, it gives CASSSLKGQGFGEQYF.

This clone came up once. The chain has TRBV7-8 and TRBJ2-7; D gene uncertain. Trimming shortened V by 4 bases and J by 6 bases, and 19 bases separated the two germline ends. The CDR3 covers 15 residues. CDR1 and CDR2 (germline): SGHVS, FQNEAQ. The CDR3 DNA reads TGTGCCAGCAGCTCCCGACTGGTGGGCTCGAGCGAGCAGTACTTC. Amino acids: CASSSRLVGSSEQYF.

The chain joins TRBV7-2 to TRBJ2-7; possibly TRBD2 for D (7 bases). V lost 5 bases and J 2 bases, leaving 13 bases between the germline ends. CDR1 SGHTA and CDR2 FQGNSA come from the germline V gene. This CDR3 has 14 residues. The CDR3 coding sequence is TGTGCCAGCAGCAGGGGCGGGGGCCCCTACGAGCAGTACTTC. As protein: CASSRGGGPYEQYF.

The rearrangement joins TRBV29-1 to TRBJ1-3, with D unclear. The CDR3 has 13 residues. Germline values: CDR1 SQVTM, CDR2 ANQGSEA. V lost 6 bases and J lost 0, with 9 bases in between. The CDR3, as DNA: TGCAGCGTCGCGGTGAGCTCTGGAAACACCATATATTTT. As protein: CSVAVSSGNTIYF.